These 2 T cell receptor beta chains share one sample of origin, sequenced in a study of control samples from healthy donors and cancer patients. The table came from immunoSEQ multiplex PCR; TCRdb's copy has only in-frame clones and leaves some out. Found here are over 100,000 clones, about 92% of them singletons; the top ten hold about 1.9%. The sequenced sample was blood. These TCRs come from a woman in her fifties or sixties in good health.

This clone came up once. The chain employs TRBV6-5 and TRBJ2-1; D might be TRBD2 (5 bases). This CDR3 spans 15 amino acids. Germline CDR1 and CDR2: MNHEY and SVGAGI. With 6 bases removed from V and 4 bases from J, the gap between germline ends came to 16 bases. The CDR3 DNA reads TGTGCCAGCAGCCGCGGGCCCAAAGGGTACAATGAGCAGTTCTTC. Its protein is CASSRGPKGYNEQFF.

This sequence joins TRBV29-1 and TRBJ2-1; possible D gene TRBD1, 6 bases. The CDR3 loop spans 15 amino acids. CDR1 is SQVTM and CDR2 is ANQGSEA in the germline V gene. V dropped 6 bases and J dropped 0 bases, with 15 bases sitting between them. The CDR3: CSVLGHLGSYNEQFF. CDR3 coding DNA: TGCAGCGTCCTGGGACACCTTGGCTCCTACAATGAGCAGTTCTTC.